A single sample is the source of the 28 T cell receptor beta chains below, sequenced in a study. TCRdb analysed the 5' RACE reads with MiXCR anew, one entry per CDR3 protein. The sample carries about 62,000 distinct CDR3 sequences, approximately 31% recorded once. Sequencing input: tumor-infiltrating naive CD4+ T cells sorted from the breast tumor. Sample subset: naive CD4+ T cells, CD4+CD45RA+CD25-. The receptors shown here come from a female donor with breast cancer.

The V and J genes are TRBV7-2 and TRBJ2-6; D is uncertain. Germline V gene sequence: CDR1 SGHTA, CDR2 FQGNSA. There are 11 residues in the CDR3. Deletions cut 5 bases from V and 14 bases from J, with 10 bases between. CDR3 in DNA: TGTGCCAGCAGCCAACCTCGGTTCCTGACTTTC. This encodes CASSQPRFLTF. The full variable domain, with the rest looked up from reference TRBV7-2 and TRBJ2-6, is GAGVSQSPSNKVTEKGKDVELRCDPISGHTALYWYRQSLGQGLEFLIYFQGNSAPDKSGLPSDRFSAERTGGSVSTLTIQRTQQEDSAVYLCASSQPRFLTFGAGSRLTVL.

This clonotype was seen repeatedly, ten times or more. The rearrangement uses TRBV4-2 and TRBJ1-2; perhaps TRBD1 as D (5 bases). Germline-derived CDR1 and CDR2 are LGHNA and YNFKEQ. V was pared by 2 bases and J by 4 bases, with 14 bases between. The CDR3 is 15 amino acids. The CDR3 nucleotides read TGTGCCAGCAGCCAATTTTTCGGGGCAAGCTATGGCTACACCTTC. The encoded protein is CASSQFFGASYGYTF.

This clonotype turned up a few times. J is TRBJ1-3 and V is TRBV4-1, with TRBD1 identical over 10 bases. V shed 2 bases and J 2 bases; nucleotides not matched to a gene: 9. This CDR3 spans 18 amino acids. Germline loops: CDR1 MGHRA, CDR2 YSYEKL. The CDR3 DNA reads TGCGCCAGCAGCCAACCGACGCTCGGGACAGGGGCTGGAAACACCATATATTTT. This codes for CASSQPTLGTGAGNTIYF.

V and J are TRBV5-1 and TRBJ2-2; D not certain. Germline loops: CDR1 SGHRS, CDR2 YFSETQ. There are 14 residues in the CDR3. V dropped 2 bases and J dropped 9 bases, with 14 bases sitting between them. CDR3 sequence: CASSLNGWTRELFF. The CDR3 coding sequence is TGCGCCAGCAGCTTAAACGGGTGGACCAGGGAGCTGTTTTTT.

The chain has TRBV7-8 and TRBJ2-5, with D hard to call. The CDR3 consists of 16 residues. V lost 0 bases and J lost 5, with 16 bases in between. Germline assignment: CDR1 SGHVS and CDR2 FQNEAQ. In nucleotides, the CDR3 is TGTGCCAGCAGCTTAGCGTTTACCAGGTTCGTCGAGACCCAGTACTTC. It yields the protein CASSLAFTRFVETQYF.

This clonotype was counted many times. The chain has TRBV5-1 and TRBJ1-2, with a weak D call TRBD1 (6 bases). Per germline, CDR1 SGHRS and CDR2 YFSETQ. The CDR3 length is 13 residues. CDR3: CASAEGANYGYTF. The DNA for the CDR3 is TGCGCTAGCGCGGAGGGGGCTAACTATGGCTACACCTTC.

The chain carries TRBV6-5 and TRBJ2-7; 7 bases are shared with TRBD2. This CDR3 comprises 16 residues. The germline V gene has CDR1 MNHEY and CDR2 SVGAGI. The junction had 16 bases not matched to a gene; V was cut back by 6 bases and J by 5 bases. The DNA of the CDR3 is TGTGCCAGCAGCCTTCTGGGCGGGAGATATGCTCACGAGCAGTACTTC. Protein sequence: CASSLLGGRYAHEQYF.

As regards this clonotype: One end of the junction does not line up with germline, which may come from a read error. This sequence joins TRBV6-1 and TRBJ1-2; weak D call: TRBD1 (5 bases). CDR3 length equals 15 residues. In germline, CDR1 is MNHNS, CDR2 SASEGT. CDR3 sequence: CAGSDGGGLSYGYTF. CDR3 bases: TGTGCCGGCAGTGATGGGGGGGGACTGAGTTATGGCTACACCTTC.

There are a few counts of this clonotype. The chain carries TRBV2 and TRBJ1-5, with D possibly being TRBD1 (5 bases). The CDR3 length is 14 residues. Germline CDR1 SNHLY, CDR2 FYNNEI. V was clipped by 6 bases and J by 2 bases, with 11 bases between them. The CDR3 nucleotides read TGTGCCAGCAGCTCCGTAGGGGGCAATCAGCCCCAGCATTTT. Amino acids: CASSSVGGNQPQHF.

The CDR3 DNA sequence: TGTGCCAGCAGTTTCCAAGAGACCCAGTACTTC. Its translation is CASSFQETQYF. V is TRBV2 and J is TRBJ2-5; D is undetermined. The germline V gene has CDR1 SNHLY and CDR2 FYNNEI. CDR3 size: 11 residues. The V end was cut by 5 bases, the J end by 1 base, with 2 bases between.

The CDR3 protein is CASSHGQGGYTQYF. The DNA for the CDR3 is TGCGCCAGCAGCCACGGACAGGGCGGATATACGCAGTATTTT. The chain is built from TRBV5-1 and TRBJ2-3, with 8 bases fitting TRBD1. The CDR3 runs 14 residues. Germline assignment: CDR1 SGHRS and CDR2 YFSETQ. Trimming took 4 bases from V and 7 from J; bases not matched to a gene: 8.

The genes are TRBV28 and TRBJ1-5; D is unresolved. Germline assignment: CDR1 MDHEN and CDR2 SYDVKM. The CDR3 consists of 13 residues. V was trimmed by 3 bases and J by 5 bases, leaving 8 bases between them. This CDR3 reads CASSFVRDQPQHF. CDR3 nucleotides: TGTGCCAGCAGTTTTGTCCGCGATCAGCCCCAGCATTTT.

This clonotype was counted a few times. The J gene is TRBJ2-5, the V gene TRBV4-3; 11 bases line up with TRBD1. J was trimmed by 5 bases and V by 4 bases; bases with no gene match: 6. CDR3 length equals 15 residues. Germline lookup yields CDR1 LGHNA and CDR2 YSLEER. The CDR3 reads CASSRGQGARETQYF. In nucleotides, the CDR3 is TGCGCCAGCAGCCGAGGACAGGGGGCCAGGGAGACCCAGTACTTC.

This clonotype was found a few times. The chain joins TRBV5-5 to TRBJ2-3; D is ambiguous. The ends were cut back, 0 bases at V and 5 bases at J, with 7 bases in the middle. Germline loops: CDR1 SGHKS, CDR2 YYEKEE (reference sequence). The CDR3 spans 13 residues. The CDR3 sequence: CASSLALEDTQYF. CDR3 bases: TGTGCCAGCAGCTTGGCCCTTGAAGATACGCAGTATTTT.

By share of the sample, this clonotype is medium-sized. The rearrangement joins TRBV7-2 to TRBJ2-5; either TRBD1 or TRBD2 may fit D (5 bases each). The CDR3 totals 15 residues. Trimming stripped 1 base from V and 7 bases from J, with 16 bases between. The V gene's germline CDR1 is SGHTA and CDR2 FQGNSA. CDR3 loop: CASSLEVAAGRTQYF. In DNA form, the CDR3 reads TGTGCCAGCAGCTTAGAAGTCGCGGCAGGGAGGACCCAGTACTTC.

This rearrangement joins TRBV18 to TRBJ2-2, with 8 nucleotides matching TRBD1. The CDR3 is made up of 15 amino acids. Trimming took 3 bases from V and 3 from J; bases not matched to a gene: 3. Germline V gene sequence: CDR1 KGHSH, CDR2 LQKENI. The chain's CDR3 is CASSPDRAYTGELFF. CDR3 nucleotide sequence: TGTGCCAGCTCACCGGACAGGGCTTACACCGGGGAGCTGTTTTTT.

A few counts support this clonotype. This chain joins TRBV4-3 and TRBJ2-7; 8 bases fit TRBD1. The V and J ends lost 1 base and 7 bases, in that order; junction bases with no gene match: 9. The length of the CDR3 is 15 residues. Germline values: CDR1 LGHNA, CDR2 YSLEER. DNA of the CDR3: TGCGCCAGCAGCCAAGGAATAGGCAGGGGGCTTGAGCAGTACTTC. Translating gives CASSQGIGRGLEQYF.

V and J are TRBV2 and TRBJ2-7, with 7 nucleotides matching TRBD2. This CDR3 is built from 13 residues. Germline V gene data show CDR1 as SNHLY and CDR2 as FYNNEI. Trimming took 8 bases from V and 0 from J; bases not matched to a gene: 4. In nucleotides, the CDR3 is TGTGCCAGCGGGGGGGGAAACTCCTACGAGCAGTACTTC. Encoded protein: CASGGGNSYEQYF.

The gene calls are TRBV5-1 and TRBJ2-1, with D possibly TRBD1 on 5 matching bases. V shed 0 bases and J shed 4 bases, with 8 bases lying between them. The CDR3 is 14 residues long. Per germline, CDR1 SGHRS and CDR2 YFSETQ. In DNA form, the CDR3 reads TGCGCCAGCAGCTTGGGTGACAGATACAATGAGCAGTTCTTC. It translates to CASSLGDRYNEQFF.

Regarding this clonotype: Mismatch with germline at one junction end may stem from a read error. The chain links TRBV12-3 or TRBV12-4 to TRBJ2-1, with TRBD1 identical over 10 bases. This CDR3 spans 15 amino acids. In DNA, the CDR3 is TGTGCCGGCAGACCCCCGGGACAGGGGACGAATGAGCAGTTCTTC. This translates into CAGRPPGQGTNEQFF.

The V and J genes are TRBV12-3 or TRBV12-4 and TRBJ1-2, with TRBD1 matching over 7 bases. With V trimmed by 6 bases and J by 4 bases, 11 bases remained unmatched. The CDR3 extends over 15 amino acids. The CDR3 spells CASRTRQGLGYGYTF. CDR3 in DNA: TGTGCCAGCAGGACGAGACAGGGTTTAGGCTATGGCTACACCTTC.

This clonotype has at least ten counts. V usage is TRBV6-2 or TRBV6-3 and J usage is TRBJ2-7; 10 nucleotides align to TRBD2. Germline V lookup: CDR1 MNHEY, CDR2 SVGEGT. Trimming took 6 bases from V and 0 from J; bases not matched to a gene: 8. CDR3 length: 16 amino acids. CDR3 sequence (DNA): TGTGCCAGCAGACACCCGGGACTAGCGAGCTCCTACGAGCAGTACTTC. Encoded protein: CASRHPGLASSYEQYF.

In its sample, this clonotype is medium-sized. This chain connects TRBV29-1 to TRBJ2-7; TRBD1 aligns across 7 bases. Losses at the gene ends were 6 bases for V and 0 bases for J; bases not matched to a gene: 2. The CDR3 runs to 12 residues. Germline-derived CDR1 and CDR2 are SQVTM and ANQGSEA. The CDR3 nucleotides read TGCAGCGTCAGACAGGGCTCCTACGAGCAGTACTTC. Its translation is CSVRQGSYEQYF.

At least ten counts were recorded for this clonotype. The chain uses TRBV5-1 and TRBJ2-1; the match to TRBD2 covers 12 bases. V trimming: 7 bases; J trimming: 12 bases; junction bases outside the gene matches: 11. Germline V gives CDR1 SGHRS, CDR2 YFSETQ. The CDR3 totals 14 residues. The CDR3 region has the DNA TGCGCCAGCCGGACTAGCGGGACTCCCCGCGGGCAGTTCTTC. It translates to CASRTSGTPRGQFF.

V is TRBV29-1 and J is TRBJ1-1, with D tentatively TRBD1 (6 bases). The CDR3 runs 12 residues. Trimming pared 3 bases from V and 11 bases from J, leaving 16 bases between. CDR1 SQVTM and CDR2 ANQGSEA come from the germline V gene. The CDR3 reads CSVDRGTFGAFF. CDR3 bases: TGCAGCGTTGATAGGGGGACATTCGGGGCTTTCTTT.

Many counts were recorded for this clonotype. The DNA for the CDR3 is TGTGCCAGCAGCTTAGCCAATCAGCCCCAGCATTTT. Translated, it gives CASSLANQPQHF. The chain joins TRBV7-2 to TRBJ1-5; D not resolved. V was cut by 0 bases and J by 3 bases, with 0 bases left in between. CDR3 length: 12 amino acids. Germline-derived CDR1 and CDR2 are SGHTA and FQGNSA.

The CDR3 spells CSAIIRESEKLFF. In nucleotides, the CDR3 is TGCAGTGCCATTATCAGGGAAAGCGAAAAACTGTTTTTT. J is TRBJ1-4 and V is TRBV20-1; D possibly corresponds to TRBD1 (5 bases). This CDR3 is 13 amino acids long. Germline lookup yields CDR1 DFQATT and CDR2 SNEGSKA (reference sequence). The V end was cut by 6 bases, the J end by 8 bases, with 16 bases between.

In its sample, this clonotype was seen a few times. The chain uses TRBV5-1 and TRBJ1-2; D not certain. Germline assignment: CDR1 SGHRS and CDR2 YFSETQ. The CDR3 has 12 amino acids. The germline V and J ends were trimmed by 5 bases and 6 bases, with 11 bases remaining between them. The chain's CDR3 is CASRAGSHGYTF. CDR3 coding DNA: TGCGCCAGCAGGGCCGGGAGCCATGGCTACACCTTC.